This T cell receptor (beta chain) was observed in a study of regulatory T cells in long-lasting Graves disease. Study background: Graves' patients diagnosed newly had used antithyroid drugs under 3 months.

Whole-study results and caveats: TCR diversity was lower in persistent than newly diagnosed Graves' disease.

Time point: newly diagnosed GD, antithyroid drugs for less than 3 months. Scientists built the TCR library using RNA that was extracted from PBMCs. Guidelines of the American Thyroid Association were used to diagnose Graves' disease. This clonotype appeared many times. What it recognizes is unknown. Library construction for TCR beta used iRepertoire HTBI primers and Arm-PCR of CDR3 regions. In the authors' workflow: Segment identification across samples yielded some 63 TRBV and roughly 15 TRBJ segments. MiXCR was run by TCRdb on the multiplex PCR reads, yielding one entry per CDR3 protein. The V and J calls were determined by TCRdb, not by the authors. The table records about 300,000 distinct CDR3 sequences, 15% to 20% of them present only once. The receptor comes from a female donor with Graves disease. Sequenced here: peripheral blood mononuclear cells (PBMCs), sampled at new diagnosis, from a patient treated with antithyroid drugs.

The CDR3 DNA is TGCAGCGTTCGTTCTAGCGGGACCCGCACAGATACGCAGTATTTT. Amino acid sequence: CSVRSSGTRTDTQYF. The chain combines TRBV29-1 with TRBJ2-3; 9 bases map to TRBD2. Losses at the gene ends were 5 bases for V and 1 base for J; bases not matched to a gene: 7. The length of the CDR3 is 15 residues. Germline CDR1 and CDR2: SQVTM and ANQGSEA.